This T cell receptor (beta chain) was documented in a study of patients and donors after allogeneic stem cell transplantation. This clonotype has only a few counts. TCRdb processed the RT-PCR reads anew with MiXCR; each CDR3 protein has one entry. The data hold approximately 170,000 distinct CDR3 sequences, with about 24% observed a single time. The TCR was taken from a human donor who was either an allogeneic HSCT recipient or a stem cell or donor lymphocyte infusion donor (not recorded which). It is not recorded whose cells these are; they may come from a transplant donor. The sequencing sample was made of blood, either unsorted or a sorted T cell fraction (not recorded which).

Written as DNA, the CDR3 is TGTGCCAGCAGCCCTACTCTGAACACAGATACGCAGTATTTT. It translates to CASSPTLNTDTQYF. The chain joins TRBV7-8 to TRBJ2-3; no definite D call. The CDR3 consists of 14 residues. The germline V and J ends were trimmed by 5 bases and 2 bases, with 11 bases remaining between them. Germline V CDR1 and CDR2: SGHVS, FQNEAQ.